This T cell receptor beta chain originates from a study of identifying expanded T cells in peripheral blood. On this clone: Its antigen is not identified.

Method: immunoSEQ multiplex PCR; TCRdb's copy keeps in-frame clones and lacks some. The sample consists of roughly 81,000 clones, less than 90% of them appearing once. Findings of the study overall: Across healthy donors, higher total template counts meant significantly greater approximately two-week count variance.

The V gene lost 1 base and the J gene lost 2 bases, with 8 bases spanning the gap. CDR1 and CDR2 from the germline V gene are SEHNR and FQNEAQ (reference sequence). The length of the CDR3 is 14 residues. Sequences were obtained from blood. The origin of this receptor is a person between 18 and 75 years old in good health. The genes are TRBV7-9 and TRBJ1-1; a possible D gene is TRBD1 (5 bases). For the CDR3, the DNA is TGTGCCAGCAGCTTAGGTCAGGGAAACACTGAAGCTTTCTTT. Residues: CASSLGQGNTEAFF.